These T cell receptor beta chains were read from a single sample in a study of immune evolution from preneoplasia to lung adenocarcinoma. Only in-frame clones appear in the TCRdb table, and some are missing; sequencing was by immunoSEQ multiplex PCR. The sample contains 4,800 or so clones, roughly four fifths of which appear only once. The source material was FFPE minimally invasive lung adenocarcinoma tissue. Source of these receptors: a person aged 55-80 years with lung adenocarcinoma. CDR3s include the opening cysteine and the closing phenylalanine or tryptophan. D genes are given only for firm matches. Expanded clones get a size class; other rows say once, few or many, or leave the size out.

J gene,clone size,D gene,V gene,CDR3 protein,CDR3 DNA
TRBJ2-7,-,-,TRBV2,CASSEEPQGREQYF,TGTGCCAGCAGTGAGGAGCCCCAGGGCCGGGAGCAGTACTTC
TRBJ2-2,once,TRBD2,TRBV19,CASRQTSGSGTGELFF,TGTGCCAGTAGGCAGACTAGCGGGAGTGGGACCGGGGAGCTGTTTTTT
TRBJ1-3,-,-,TRBV5-1,CASSLDPAAGNTIYF,TGCGCCAGCAGCTTGGACCCTGCAGCTGGAAACACCATATATTTT
TRBJ1-5,-,TRBD1,TRBV30,CAWSIGQGANQPQHF,TGTGCCTGGAGTATAGGACAGGGGGCTAATCAGCCCCAGCATTTT
TRBJ2-1,-,TRBD2,TRBV27,CASSSPGLAGSPYNEQFF,TGTGCCAGCAGTTCTCCGGGACTAGCGGGATCCCCTTACAATGAGCAGTTCTTC
TRBJ2-2,-,TRBD2,TRBV19,CASSIERTSGRGNTGELFF,TGTGCCAGTAGTATAGAAAGGACTAGCGGGAGGGGGAACACCGGGGAGCTGTTTTTT
TRBJ1-5,-,-,TRBV10-3,CAISESMPTAHSNQPQHF,TGTGCCATCAGTGAGTCCATGCCGACGGCGCATAGCAATCAGCCCCAGCATTTT
TRBJ2-7,-,TRBD2,TRBV7-8,CASSPRRLAGSYEQYF,TGTGCCAGCAGCCCACGACGTCTAGCGGGTTCCTACGAGCAGTACTTC
TRBJ2-2,-,-,TRBV5-4,CASSLELAVGELFF,TGTGCCAGCAGCTTGGAGTTAGCGGTCGGGGAGCTGTTTTTT
TRBJ2-3,few,-,TRBV5-1,CASSLSAAGTQYF,TGCGCCAGCAGCCTAAGTGCCGCGGGTACGCAGTATTTT
TRBJ1-2,once,TRBD1,TRBV13,CASSLQGARYGYTF,TGTGCCAGCAGCTTACAGGGGGCTCGGTATGGCTACACCTTC
TRBJ2-7,-,TRBD1,TRBV29-1,CSVDVQGAHEQYF,TGCAGCGTTGATGTACAGGGGGCCCACGAGCAGTACTTC
TRBJ1-1,-,-,TRBV4-1,CASSQDFFGTNTEAFF,TGCGCCAGCAGCCAAGATTTTTTTGGAACGAACACTGAAGCTTTCTTT
TRBJ2-5,-,TRBD2,TRBV7-7,CASSFGSGGARETQYF,TGTGCCAGCAGCTTTGGTTCGGGAGGTGCTAGGGAGACCCAGTACTTC
TRBJ1-2,-,-,TRBV19,CASSVGTSNYGYTF,TGTGCCAGTAGCGTCGGCACGTCTAACTATGGCTACACCTTC
TRBJ2-5,-,-,TRBV27,CASRIATRGGETQYF,TGTGCCAGCAGGATTGCGACGAGGGGGGGAGAGACCCAGTACTTC
TRBJ2-3,-,TRBD2,TRBV10-3,CAIREAGPRPDTQYF,TGTGCCATCAGGGAAGCGGGACCACGCCCAGATACGCAGTATTTT
TRBJ2-5,-,-,TRBV29-1,CSVELLGGYGETQYF,TGCAGCGTTGAGTTGCTAGGGGGGTACGGCGAGACCCAGTACTTC
TRBJ2-4,-,TRBD2,TRBV9,CASSVDGLAPSIQYF,TGTGCCAGCAGCGTGGACGGACTAGCTCCGAGCATTCAGTACTTC
TRBJ2-1,-,-,TRBV7-9,CASSRDGEQFF,TGTGCCAGCAGCAGGGACGGCGAGCAGTTCTTC
TRBJ2-5,-,TRBD2,TRBV10-2,CASGSGGRETQYF,TGCGCCAGCGGATCGGGGGGGAGGGAGACCCAGTACTTC
TRBJ2-7,-,-,TRBV15,CATSRAGSGEQYF,TGTGCCACCAGCAGAGCAGGGTCGGGCGAGCAGTACTTC
TRBJ2-2,-,TRBD2,TRBV6-5,CASSYLLAGRTGELFF,TGTGCCAGCAGTTACTTACTAGCGGGCCGAACCGGGGAGCTGTTTTTT
TRBJ2-5,-,TRBD2,TRBV18,CASSPVIAGETQYF,TGTGCCAGCTCACCGGTGATAGCGGGAGAGACCCAGTACTTC
TRBJ1-2,-,-,TRBV29-1,CSVVSSIYGYTF,TGCAGCGTTGTGTCTTCTATCTATGGCTACACCTTC
TRBJ2-7,once,TRBD1,TRBV19,CASSRDRGSYEQYF,TGTGCCAGTTCCCGGGACAGGGGATCCTACGAGCAGTACTTC
TRBJ1-1,-,-,TRBV7-9,CASSLGQPNTEAFF,TGTGCCAGCAGCTTAGGACAGCCGAACACTGAAGCTTTCTTT
TRBJ2-1,-,TRBD1,TRBV27,CASSPRTGGPPPYNEQFF,TGTGCCAGCAGTCCCCGGACAGGGGGCCCTCCTCCCTACAATGAGCAGTTCTTC
TRBJ2-3,once,TRBD2,TRBV7-6,CASSLGAGGNTDTQYF,TGTGCCAGCAGCTTAGGGGCGGGAGGGAACACAGATACGCAGTATTTT
TRBJ2-7,-,-,TRBV6-1,CASSESARVEQYF,TGTGCCAGCAGTGAGAGCGCGCGGGTCGAGCAGTACTTC
TRBJ2-2,-,TRBD2,TRBV15,CATSRERAGDVGELFF,TGTGCCACCAGCAGAGAACGAGCGGGAGATGTAGGGGAGCTGTTTTTT
TRBJ1-5,-,TRBD1,TRBV4-1,CASSLRQGLDQPQHF,TGCGCCAGCAGCCTGCGACAGGGGCTGGATCAGCCCCAGCATTTT
TRBJ2-7,-,-,TRBV13,CASSLRGSRYEQYF,TGTGCCAGCAGCTTACGAGGGAGTCGATACGAGCAGTACTTC
TRBJ1-1,-,TRBD1,TRBV9,CASSEQGAGTEAFF,TGTGCCAGCAGCGAACAGGGGGCAGGCACTGAAGCTTTCTTT
TRBJ1-2,-,-,TRBV5-4,CASRTQPDYGYTF,TGTGCCAGCAGAACTCAGCCGGACTATGGCTACACCTTC
TRBJ2-7,-,-,TRBV2,CASSDFNSYEQYF,TGTGCCAGCAGTGATTTTAACTCCTACGAGCAGTACTTC
TRBJ1-5,-,-,TRBV2,CASRDGALSNQPQHF,TGTGCCAGCAGGGACGGGGCACTTAGCAATCAGCCCCAGCATTTT
TRBJ1-2,-,-,TRBV29-1,CSATDSSNYGYTF,TGCAGCGCAACCGACTCATCTAACTATGGCTACACCTTC
TRBJ2-1,-,TRBD2,TRBV7-2,CASSPGTSGINEQFF,TGTGCCAGCAGCCCAGGGACTAGCGGGATAAATGAGCAGTTCTTC
TRBJ1-1,-,TRBD1,TRBV7-9,CASSLPTGGKTEAFF,TGTGCCAGCAGCTTACCTACAGGGGGCAAAACTGAAGCTTTCTTT
TRBJ1-2,-,-,TRBV1,CTSRGLVRKTYGYTF,TGCACCAGCAGGGGACTTGTGCGAAAGACCTATGGCTACACCTTC
TRBJ2-1,-,TRBD1,TRBV5-4,CASSRQGAYFDEQFF,TGTGCCAGCAGCCGACAGGGGGCTTATTTCGATGAGCAGTTCTTC
TRBJ2-3,-,-,TRBV7-2,CASSFLTTAFTDTQYF,TGTGCCAGCAGCTTCTTAACAACTGCCTTCACAGATACGCAGTATTTT
TRBJ1-3,-,-,TRBV28,CASSPRDSGNTIYF,TGTGCCAGCAGTCCCCGGGACTCTGGAAACACCATATATTTT
TRBJ2-7,-,TRBD1,TRBV9,CASSLGQGFNKQYF,TGTGCCAGCAGCTTAGGACAGGGGTTCAACAAGCAGTACTTC
TRBJ1-1,-,-,TRBV7-8,CASSLAHIGWRAFF,TGTGCCAGCAGCTTAGCACACATAGGGTGGAGGGCTTTCTTT
TRBJ2-7,-,-,TRBV10-3,CAISVARVYEQYF,TGTGCCATCAGTGTTGCCAGGGTCTACGAGCAGTACTTC
TRBJ1-1,-,TRBD1,TRBV7-8,CASSLAGGQNTEAFF,TGTGCCAGCAGCTTAGCAGGGGGCCAGAACACTGAAGCTTTCTTT
TRBJ2-2,-,TRBD2,TRBV29-1,CSVGRGGANTGELFF,TGCAGCGTGGGTCGCGGGGGAGCGAACACCGGGGAGCTGTTTTTT
TRBJ1-5,-,TRBD1,TRBV11-2,CASSLREGGRQPQHF,TGTGCCAGCAGCTTAAGAGAAGGGGGCAGACAGCCCCAGCATTTT
TRBJ2-7,-,-,TRBV7-9,CASSPSGLSYEQYF,TGTGCCAGCAGCCCTTCCGGGTTATCCTACGAGCAGTACTTC
TRBJ2-1,-,TRBD2,TRBV11-2,CASSLDGLAGGPSYNEQFF,TGTGCCAGCAGCTTAGACGGACTAGCGGGAGGGCCGTCCTACAATGAGCAGTTCTTC
TRBJ1-1,once,-,TRBV5-6,CASSPEQGLSEAFF,TGTGCCAGCAGCCCGGAGCAGGGGTTGAGTGAAGCTTTCTTT
TRBJ2-7,-,-,TRBV27,CASSSDTEEQYF,TGTGCCAGCAGTTCAGACACGGAGGAGCAGTACTTC